Listed below are T cell receptor beta chains from one sample, sequenced in a study of control samples from healthy donors and cancer patients. Method: immunoSEQ multiplex PCR; TCRdb's copy keeps in-frame clones and lacks some. The sample has some 94,000 clones, 70% to 90% seen once. What was sequenced was blood. Every receptor here comes from a woman in her 50s in good health. The CDR3 runs from the conserved cysteine through the conserved F or W.

TRBJ1-1 TRBV13 16 CASSSSLGWGASEAFF
TRBJ1-1 TRBV3-1/TRBV3-2 15 CASSPQGGLNTEAFF
TRBJ1-1 TRBV2 16 CASRAGQVSANTEAFF
TRBJ2-3 TRBV25-1 14 CASSDPGYGDTQYF
TRBJ1-4 TRBV11-2 17 CASSISGGLATNEKLFF
TRBJ2-7 TRBV7-3 17 CASRPPGTSGRMGEQYF
TRBJ1-5 TRBV6-5 13 CASSWDREKPQHF
TRBJ2-7 TRBV23-1 10 CASPVYEQYF
TRBJ2-3 TRBV11-2 16 CASSLDGAGRTDTQYF
TRBJ2-5 TRBV5-4 16 CASSSGGSGSIETQYF
TRBJ2-7 TRBV5-4 16 CASSLGTAGGPYEQYF
TRBJ2-1 TRBV7-9 18 CASSSKPVGPASYNEQFF
TRBJ1-2 TRBV27 13 CASTKELGYGYTF
TRBJ1-4 TRBV5-5 18 CASSLSWTGDATNEKLFF
TRBJ1-6 TRBV7-2 12 CASSLYKGLLHF
TRBJ1-1 TRBV18 14 CASSSNTGNTEAFF
TRBJ2-3 TRBV11-2 16 CASSIPSGGITDTQYF
TRBJ2-5 TRBV2 12 CASSEGRETQYF
TRBJ2-2 TRBV5-6 15 CASSLVGRTTGELFF
TRBJ1-5 TRBV18 15 CASSPLETVNQPQHF
TRBJ1-1 TRBV5-6 14 CASSLETIGAEAFF
TRBJ1-3 TRBV6-5 15 CASRSHPGAGNTIYF
TRBJ2-2 TRBV19 16 CASSITGTGGTGELFF
TRBJ1-2 TRBV11-2 15 CASSRQGSLDYGYTF
TRBJ2-5 TRBV5-8 15 CASSRGVSIQETQYF
TRBJ1-6 TRBV3-1/TRBV3-2 13 CASRQAENSPLHF
TRBJ1-2 TRBV12-3/TRBV12-4 12 CASSLGRLSYTF
TRBJ2-3 TRBV6-4 15 CASSATGSGGDTQYF
TRBJ1-1 TRBV25-1 12 CASSERNTEAFF
TRBJ1-5 TRBV12-5 17 CASGLVRGSPRDQPQHF
TRBJ2-7 TRBV19 13 CASRRTLRDEQYF
TRBJ2-2 TRBV7-3 16 CASSLIPGAWAGELFF
TRBJ1-1 TRBV29-1 14 CSVVAQAGATEAFF
TRBJ1-1 TRBV3-1/TRBV3-2 13 CASTKSMNTEAFF
TRBJ2-7 TRBV6-5 15 CASSYLAGGVYEQYF
TRBJ1-1 TRBV7-9 16 CASSSRKDMMNTEAFF
TRBJ1-4 TRBV12-5 16 CASGFGQAGGNEKLFF
TRBJ2-1 TRBV7-8 15 CASSFQVNSANEQFF
TRBJ1-2 TRBV9 17 CASSVGQRIRGGDGYTF
TRBJ2-3 TRBV3-1/TRBV3-2 16 CASSLGLAGSSDTQYF
TRBJ2-1 TRBV4-3 15 CASSEEDGSYNEQFF
TRBJ2-7 TRBV9 14 CASSVGTQGDEQYF
TRBJ2-6 TRBV13 18 CASSLIGVLSSGANVLTF
TRBJ1-4 TRBV5-1 15 CASSLEGRPTEKLFF
TRBJ1-2 TRBV29-1 12 CSATQGDYGYTF
TRBJ1-2 TRBV4-2 16 CASSHPRQGSRAGYTF
TRBJ1-2 TRBV3-1/TRBV3-2 15 CASSQDGTGVYGYTF
TRBJ2-4 TRBV12-3/TRBV12-4 13 CASSFGGTDIQYF
TRBJ2-2 TRBV19 16 CASKPGQGTNTGELFF
TRBJ1-1 TRBV29-1 10 CSVRDSEAFF